Listed below are T cell receptor beta chains from one sample, sequenced in a study of graft-versus-host responses after intestinal transplantation. Libraries were prepared by immunoSEQ multiplex PCR; TCRdb keeps only in-frame clonotypes and omits some of them. The sample comprises about 70,000 clones, 90% of which are singletons, and less than 5% rests with the top ten. Which antigens these TCRs recognize remains unknown. Sample: unstimulated CD8+ T cells sorted from spleen or lymph node cells, taken before transplant. Every receptor here comes from a human donor who was the organ donor for an intestinal transplant. The CDR3 runs from the conserved cysteine through the conserved F or W. A D gene is named only where the DNA matches it firmly. Only part of the rows carry a size: once, few, many, or a class if the clone is expanded.

V gene,J gene,D gene,clone size,CDR3 protein,CDR3 DNA
TRBV5-4,TRBJ1-5,TRBD1,.,CASSFPTGWEYSNQPQHF,TGTGCCAGCAGCTTCCCGACAGGGTGGGAATATAGCAATCAGCCCCAGCATTTT
TRBV28,TRBJ1-1,.,few,CASSLQGGTEAFF,TGTGCCAGCAGTTTACAGGGAGGTACTGAAGCTTTCTTT
TRBV28,TRBJ1-1,TRBD1,once,CASSLSQGAHTEAFF,TGTGCCAGCAGTTTATCCCAGGGGGCGCACACTGAAGCTTTCTTT
TRBV6-4,TRBJ2-1,TRBD2,.,CASSEGGGAANEQFF,TGTGCCAGCAGTGAAGGCGGGGGGGCCGCGAATGAGCAGTTCTTC
TRBV6-1,TRBJ1-2,.,once,CASSEGLEGNGYTF,TGTGCCAGCAGTGAAGGCCTCGAGGGTAATGGCTACACCTTC
TRBV7-9,TRBJ1-2,TRBD1,.,CASISAQGPINYGYTF,TGTGCCAGCATCTCGGCACAGGGGCCAATTAACTATGGCTACACCTTC
TRBV28,TRBJ1-4,TRBD1,.,CASSRDRGQVEKLFF,TGTGCCAGCAGTCGGGACAGGGGGCAGGTTGAAAAACTGTTTTTT
TRBV4-3,TRBJ1-3,.,.,CASSLFTRVDSGNTIYF,TGCGCCAGCAGCCTTTTTACCAGGGTGGACTCTGGAAACACCATATATTTT
TRBV7-9,TRBJ1-3,.,.,CASSLEQGFGNTIYF,TGTGCCAGCAGCTTAGAACAGGGTTTCGGAAACACCATATATTTT
TRBV10-3,TRBJ1-2,.,.,CAISEPGSGGYTF,TGTGCCATCAGTGAACCGGGGAGCGGCGGCTACACCTTC
TRBV14,TRBJ2-3,TRBD2,.,CASSQNAGGSTDTQYF,TGTGCCAGCAGCCAGAATGCGGGGGGCAGCACAGATACGCAGTATTTT
TRBV18,TRBJ2-1,TRBD1,.,CASSPRQGQEGNEQFF,TGTGCCAGCTCACCAAGGCAGGGACAGGAGGGCAATGAGCAGTTCTTC
TRBV19,TRBJ1-3,.,few,CASSIGSQVSGNSGNTIYF,TGTGCCAGTAGTATAGGTTCACAGGTCTCGGGCAACTCTGGAAACACCATATATTTT
TRBV7-9,TRBJ2-5,TRBD2,.,CASRELAGGETQYF,TGTGCCAGCAGAGAACTAGCGGGGGGAGAGACCCAGTACTTC
TRBV29-1,TRBJ2-1,TRBD2,.,CSVEDGLAGEYNEQFF,TGCAGCGTTGAAGATGGGCTAGCGGGGGAGTACAATGAGCAGTTCTTC
TRBV19,TRBJ1-2,TRBD1,.,CASSTRDRGNYGYTF,TGTGCCAGTAGTACGCGGGACAGGGGAAACTATGGCTACACCTTC
TRBV4-3,TRBJ1-4,.,.,CASSQDGRLNEKLFF,TGCGCCAGCAGCCAAGACGGCAGGTTAAATGAAAAACTGTTTTTT
TRBV27,TRBJ2-1,.,once,CASSYRNEQFF,TGTGCCAGCAGTTACAGGAATGAGCAGTTCTTC
TRBV6-1,TRBJ1-2,.,.,CASSEYQGQPWDNYGYTF,TGTGCCAGCAGTGAATATCAAGGACAGCCTTGGGATAACTATGGCTACACCTTC
TRBV5-8,TRBJ1-4,.,.,CASSFSGPNEKLFF,TGTGCCAGCAGCTTTTCAGGTCCTAATGAAAAACTGTTTTTT
TRBV5-6,TRBJ2-3,.,once,CASSSGSRDTQYF,TGTGCCAGCAGCTCGGGGTCCAGGGATACGCAGTATTTT
TRBV14,TRBJ1-1,.,once,CASSLAGVDEAFF,TGTGCCAGCAGCCTCGCAGGGGTCGATGAAGCTTTCTTT
TRBV15,TRBJ2-3,TRBD1,.,CATSRDPGQGADTQYF,TGTGCCACCAGCAGAGACCCGGGACAGGGCGCAGATACGCAGTATTTT
TRBV7-3,TRBJ2-5,.,.,CASSPSLDKGETQYF,TGTGCCAGCAGCCCGTCATTGGACAAGGGGGAGACCCAGTACTTC
TRBV4-1,TRBJ2-3,.,few,CASSQGFSTSTDTQYF,TGCGCCAGCAGCCAAGGTTTCTCAACTAGCACAGATACGCAGTATTTT
TRBV27,TRBJ2-5,TRBD2,once,CASGSAGEPGETQYF,TGTGCCAGCGGTTCGGCGGGGGAGCCTGGAGAGACCCAGTACTTC
TRBV9,TRBJ2-3,TRBD1,.,CASSARQGTDTQYF,TGTGCCAGCAGCGCCAGACAGGGAACAGATACGCAGTATTTT
TRBV27,TRBJ2-3,.,.,CASSSLAGLGQYF,TGTGCCAGCAGTTCCCTGGCAGGACTCGGGCAGTATTTT
TRBV5-6,TRBJ1-6,.,.,CASSLITAYNSPLHF,TGTGCCAGCAGCTTGATTACAGCATATAATTCACCCCTCCACTTT
TRBV4-1,TRBJ1-5,TRBD1,few,CASSRRDRGNQPQHF,TGCGCCAGCAGTCGCCGGGACAGAGGCAATCAGCCCCAGCATTTT
TRBV6-5,TRBJ2-3,.,once,CASRPSSASGDTQYF,TGTGCCAGCAGACCCTCTAGCGCATCTGGGGATACGCAGTATTTT
TRBV6-1,TRBJ1-5,.,.,CASSDVRQTPEPQHF,TGTGCCAGCAGTGACGTCCGACAGACACCTGAGCCCCAGCATTTT
TRBV5-1,TRBJ1-1,.,.,CASSLGSGTANF,TGCGCCAGCAGCTTGGGTAGCGGGACGGCGAACTTT
TRBV15,TRBJ2-3,.,.,CATSRGGVGTQYF,TGTGCCACCAGCAGGGGGGGAGTGGGTACGCAGTATTTT
TRBV6-1,TRBJ1-6,.,few,CASSGETDNSPLHF,TGTGCCAGCAGTGGGGAGACCGATAATTCACCCCTCCACTTT
TRBV7-9,TRBJ2-3,TRBD1,.,CASSPGQGATDTQYF,TGTGCCAGCAGCCCTGGACAGGGGGCCACAGATACGCAGTATTTT
TRBV25-1,TRBJ1-3,.,.,CATTWGGASGNTIYF,TGTGCCACCACTTGGGGCGGGGCCTCTGGAAACACCATATATTTT
TRBV5-6,TRBJ1-6,.,.,CASSFWGIYNSPLHF,TGTGCCAGCAGCTTTTGGGGCATTTATAATTCACCCCTCCACTTT
TRBV15,TRBJ1-5,.,.,CATSRDAGGPQHF,TGTGCCACCAGCAGAGACGCCGGGGGGCCCCAGCATTTT
TRBV9,TRBJ1-1,.,.,CASSITENTEAFF,TGTGCCAGCAGCATCACAGAGAACACTGAAGCTTTCTTT
TRBV6-4,TRBJ2-1,TRBD1,.,CASSETGQDYNEQFF,TGTGCCAGCAGTGAAACGGGACAGGACTACAATGAGCAGTTCTTC
TRBV5-5,TRBJ1-5,.,.,CASSAVAGSNQPQHF,TGTGCCAGCAGCGCCGTGGCGGGGAGCAATCAGCCCCAGCATTTT
TRBV7-9,TRBJ1-3,.,.,CASRQDGGSGNTIYF,TGTGCCAGCAGACAGGACGGGGGCTCTGGAAACACCATATATTTT
TRBV6-5,TRBJ1-2,.,.,CASRPTIATGYGYTF,TGTGCCAGCAGACCTACCATCGCGACAGGCTATGGCTACACCTTC
TRBV2,TRBJ2-3,TRBD2,.,CASSKRSGGPDTQYF,TGTGCCAGCAGTAAAAGATCGGGGGGTCCAGATACGCAGTATTTT
TRBV19,TRBJ2-1,TRBD1,.,CASSIHRGNEQFF,TGTGCCAGTAGTATACACAGGGGGAATGAGCAGTTCTTC
TRBV19,TRBJ2-5,.,.,CASSIDRGVQETQYF,TGTGCCAGTAGTATAGACAGGGGAGTCCAAGAGACCCAGTACTTC
TRBV18,TRBJ1-1,.,once,CASSPPAARRMNTEAFF,TGTGCCAGCTCACCACCGGCTGCCAGAAGAATGAACACTGAAGCTTTCTTT
TRBV6-5,TRBJ2-6,.,.,CASSLSFSGANVLTF,TGTGCCAGCAGTTTATCCTTCTCTGGGGCCAACGTCCTGACTTTC
TRBV5-1,TRBJ2-1,.,.,CASSSVLVDEQFF,TGCGCCAGCAGCTCCGTCCTAGTGGATGAGCAGTTCTTC
TRBV19,TRBJ2-1,TRBD2,.,CASSIPKPGLAYNEQFF,TGTGCCAGTAGTATTCCTAAACCGGGACTAGCTTACAATGAGCAGTTCTTC
TRBV28,TRBJ1-6,TRBD1,.,CASSFGTGESSYNSPLHF,TGTGCCAGCAGTTTCGGGACAGGTGAAAGCTCCTATAATTCACCCCTCCACTTT
TRBV2,TRBJ2-1,TRBD1,.,CASGTGPPSSYNEQFF,TGTGCCTCCGGGACAGGGCCCCCGAGCTCCTACAATGAGCAGTTCTTC
TRBV15,TRBJ1-5,TRBD1,.,CATSIPQGAWDQPQHF,TGTGCCACCAGCATTCCTCAGGGGGCTTGGGATCAGCCCCAGCATTTT
TRBV5-6,TRBJ2-3,TRBD1,.,CASSPGTGYTDTQYF,TGTGCCAGCAGCCCCGGGACAGGGTATACAGATACGCAGTATTTT
TRBV4-1,TRBJ2-2,.,.,CASSQDRGVGTGELFF,TGCGCCAGCAGCCAAGATCGCGGGGTAGGCACCGGGGAGCTGTTTTTT
TRBV27,TRBJ2-5,.,.,CASSLTPLGGQETQYF,TGTGCCAGCAGTTTAACCCCGCTTGGCGGCCAAGAGACCCAGTACTTC
TRBV7-2,TRBJ1-5,TRBD1,.,CASSLGTGNQPQHF,TGTGCCAGCAGCTTAGGGACAGGGAACCAGCCCCAGCATTTT